One sample yielded the 2 T cell receptor beta chains listed below, sequenced in a study of OX40 agonist ivuxolimab in advanced cancers. Here immunoSEQ multiplex PCR was the method, and the copy in TCRdb shows in-frame clones only, minus some. The sample contains under 25,000 clones, 60% to 80% of which appear only once. The sequencing here drew on CD4+ or CD8+ T cells sorted from blood, taken in a trial of the OX40 agonist ivuxolimab. These receptors all come from an adult with an advanced solid tumor such as melanoma, head and neck, liver or kidney cancer.

The V gene is TRBV4-1, the J gene TRBJ2-1; D is unclear. There are 13 residues in the CDR3. Looked up from germline, CDR1 is MGHRA and CDR2 is YSYEKL. The V and J ends lost 0 bases and 5 bases respectively, with 5 bases between them. Here the CDR3 reads CASSQDSDNEQFF. The CDR3 DNA sequence: TGCGCCAGCAGCCAAGATTCGGACAATGAGCAGTTCTTC.

V is TRBV7-9 and J is TRBJ2-1, with no clear D. The V end lost 5 bases, the J end lost 3 bases, and 11 bases lay between the germline ends. This CDR3 has 14 residues. CDR1 SEHNR and CDR2 FQNEAQ come from the germline V gene (reference sequence). As DNA, the CDR3 is TGTGCCAGCAGCCGGGTTAGAAGCTACAATGAGCAGTTCTTC. It codes for CASSRVRSYNEQFF.